A single sample gave rise to the 20 T cell receptor beta chains below, sequenced in a study of patients and donors after allogeneic stem cell transplantation. MiXCR, run by TCRdb on the RT-PCR reads, gives a single entry per CDR3 protein. The table records about 400,000 distinct CDR3 sequences, around 16% of them present only once. Sample: blood, either unsorted or a sorted T cell fraction (not recorded which). These receptors came from a human donor who was either an allogeneic HSCT recipient or a stem cell or donor lymphocyte infusion donor (not recorded which). It is not recorded whose cells these are; they may come from a transplant donor.

Many counts were recorded for this clonotype. The genes are TRBV7-6 and TRBJ2-3; D unresolved. This CDR3 spans 14 amino acids. The germline gives CDR1 SGHVS, CDR2 FNYEAQ. With 5 bases removed from V and 0 bases from J, the gap between germline ends came to 9 bases. In DNA, the CDR3 is TGTGCCAGCAGCCTGACAAGGAGCACAGATACGCAGTATTTT. Residues: CASSLTRSTDTQYF.

This clonotype has just one count. The rearrangement joins TRBV7-6 to TRBJ2-7, with D tentatively TRBD1 or TRBD2 (5 bases each). Trimming removed 3 bases from V and 0 bases from J, with 15 bases in between. Germline-derived CDR1 and CDR2 are SGHVS and FNYEAQ. The CDR3 totals 16 residues. The CDR3: CASSLSRDVSSYEQYF. CDR3 DNA sequence: TGTGCCAGCAGCTTGAGCCGGGACGTTAGCTCCTACGAGCAGTACTTC.

The V call is TRBV4-2, the J call TRBJ2-7, with D perhaps TRBD2 (7 bases). Per the germline V gene, CDR1 is LGHNA and CDR2 is YNFKEQ. The CDR3 length is 15 residues. V was pared by 4 bases and J by 4 bases, with 17 bases between. Here the CDR3 reads CASSRLGGGGYEQYF. In nucleotides, the CDR3 is TGTGCCAGCAGCCGCCTAGGGGGGGGAGGGTACGAGCAGTACTTC.

The gene calls are TRBV2 and TRBJ2-3, with TRBD2 as a possible D gene (5 bases). The CDR3 has 15 residues. V gave up 7 bases and J gave up 4 bases, with 18 bases separating them. The V gene's germline CDR1 is SNHLY and CDR2 FYNNEI. The CDR3 DNA is TGTGCCAGCATTGGACTTGGCTCAAGCGCAGATACGCAGTATTTT. The encoded protein is CASIGLGSSADTQYF.

This clonotype was detected a few times. The gene calls are TRBV12-5 and TRBJ2-3, with a weak D call TRBD1 (7 bases). V was trimmed by 5 bases and J by 0 bases, leaving 9 bases between them. CDR1 is LGHNT, CDR2 FRNRAP, per germline. CDR3 length equals 14 residues. CDR3 DNA sequence: TGTGCTAGTGGTCCAGGGGGGAGCACAGATACGCAGTATTTT. Residues: CASGPGGSTDTQYF.

The chain joins TRBV27 to TRBJ1-1; perhaps TRBD1 as D (6 bases). The V end was cut by 1 base, the J end by 5 bases, with 14 bases between. Germline V gene sequence: CDR1 MNHEY, CDR2 SMNVEV (reference sequence). This CDR3 comprises 15 residues. The CDR3, as DNA: TGTGCCAGCAGTTTATTAAGACAGGCTTTTACTGAAGCTTTCTTT. This encodes CASSLLRQAFTEAFF.

This clonotype showed up many times. The chain uses TRBV12-3 or TRBV12-4 and TRBJ2-3; D possibly corresponds to TRBD2 (5 bases). This CDR3 has 13 residues. V lost 5 bases and J 2 bases, leaving 8 bases between the germline ends. This chain's CDR3 is CASSPTTTDTQYF. CDR3 sequence (DNA): TGTGCCAGCAGTCCGACTACCACAGATACGCAGTATTTT.

This clonotype was detected a few times. V usage is TRBV27 and J usage is TRBJ2-6; 8 nucleotides agree with TRBD1. The CDR3 runs 17 residues. The germline V gene has CDR1 MNHEY and CDR2 SMNVEV (reference sequence). V shed 7 bases, J shed 2 bases, and the junction held 10 bases outside the gene matches. CDR3 residues: CASTGQGALTGANVLTF. For the CDR3, the DNA is TGTGCCAGCACAGGGCAGGGGGCTTTAACTGGGGCCAACGTCCTGACTTTC. Looking up the rest from reference TRBV27 and TRBJ2-6 gives the full variable domain: EAQVTQNPRYLITVTGKKLTVTCSQNMNHEYMSWYRQDPGLGLRQIYYSMNVEVTDKGDVPEGYKVSRKEKRNFPLILESPSPNQTSLYFCASTGQGALTGANVLTFGAGSRLTVL.

The chain has TRBV11-1 and TRBJ2-1; possible D gene TRBD2, 6 bases. The CDR3 totals 18 residues. The V gene lost 1 base and the J gene lost 0 bases, with 16 bases spanning the gap. CDR1 is SGHAT, CDR2 FQDESV, per germline (reference sequence). The CDR3 DNA follows: TGTGCCAGCAGCTTAGTCCGGATAGCGGAGAGCTCCTACAATGAGCAGTTCTTC. This translates into CASSLVRIAESSYNEQFF.

This rearrangement joins TRBV12-3 or TRBV12-4 to TRBJ2-4, with D hard to call. This CDR3 region has 16 residues. The germline V and J ends were trimmed by 5 bases and 0 bases, with 14 bases remaining between them. CDR3 nucleotides: TGTGCCAGCAGTCCCCGTAATGTCCTAGCCAAAAACATTCAGTACTTC. Protein sequence: CASSPRNVLAKNIQYF.

This clonotype has a count of ten or more. The chain recombines TRBV18 with TRBJ1-5, with D hard to call. This CDR3 contains 16 residues. The ends were cut back, 6 bases at V and 3 bases at J, with 18 bases in the middle. The germline V gene encodes CDR1 KGHSH and CDR2 LQKENI. The CDR3 DNA follows: TGTGCCAGCTCCCCTCTGGGAAGGGCTTCCAATCAGCCCCAGCATTTT. The encoded protein is CASSPLGRASNQPQHF. Supplemented by reference TRBV18 and TRBJ1-5, the full variable domain reads NAGVMQNPRHLVRRRGQEARLRCSPMKGHSHVYWYRQLPEEGLKFMVYLQKENIIDESGMPKERFSAEFPKEGPSILRIQQVVRGDSAAYFCASSPLGRASNQPQHFGDGTRLSIL.

The rearrangement joins TRBV4-1 to TRBJ2-3; unclear D gene. V was cut by 4 bases and J by 6 bases, with 14 bases left in between. This CDR3 has 14 amino acids. Germline CDR1 is MGHRA and CDR2 is YSYEKL. CDR3 DNA sequence: TGCGCCAGCAGCCTCGTTATATTCGGGGATACGCAGTATTTT. Protein sequence: CASSLVIFGDTQYF.

At least ten counts were recorded for this clonotype. The gene calls are TRBV12-3 or TRBV12-4 and TRBJ2-1; 12 nucleotides agree with TRBD2. V lost 5 bases to trimming and J lost 1 base; unmatched junction nucleotides: 3. This CDR3 is built from 16 residues. CDR3 loop: CASSRTSGKSYNEQFF. As DNA, the CDR3 is TGTGCCAGCAGTCGGACTAGCGGGAAGTCCTACAATGAGCAGTTCTTC.

The rearrangement links TRBV5-1 to TRBJ2-5; D gene uncertain. Deletions cut 0 bases from V and 2 bases from J, with 8 bases between. Germline CDR1 is SGHRS and CDR2 is YFSETQ. CDR3 size: 14 residues. CDR3 DNA: TGCGCCAGCAGCTTGGTGATGCAGCAAGAGACCCAGTACTTC. It is translated as CASSLVMQQETQYF. Together with reference TRBV5-1 and TRBJ2-5, the CDR3 gives the full variable domain: KAGVTQTPRYLIKTRGQQVTLSCSPISGHRSVSWYQQTPGQGLQFLFEYFSETQRNKGNFPGRFSGRQFSNSRSEMNVSTLELGDSALYLCASSLVMQQETQYFGPGTRLLVL.

This chain links TRBV4-1 with TRBJ1-2, with no clear D. The CDR3 has 16 amino acids. CDR1 MGHRA and CDR2 YSYEKL come from the germline V gene. V was trimmed by 5 bases and J by 1 base, leaving 17 bases between them. The CDR3 sequence: CASSVRPDGFNYGYTF. DNA for the CDR3: TGCGCCAGCAGCGTTAGGCCAGACGGTTTTAACTATGGCTACACCTTC.

This clonotype was recorded a few times. The rearrangement joins TRBV9 to TRBJ2-1; 8 bases fit TRBD1. This CDR3 has 14 amino acids. The trim removed 0 bases at V and 8 bases at J, leaving 4 bases unmatched. Germline V gene sequence: CDR1 SGDLS, CDR2 YYNGEE. CDR3 residues: CASSVGQGAHEQFF. As DNA, the CDR3 is TGTGCCAGCAGCGTAGGGCAGGGGGCTCATGAGCAGTTCTTC.

The genes are TRBV30 and TRBJ2-1, with no clear D. V dropped 0 bases and J dropped 11 bases, with 8 bases sitting between them. CDR1 is GTSNPN, CDR2 SVGIG, per germline (reference sequence). This CDR3 is 11 amino acids long. The CDR3 bases are TGTGCCTGGAGTGTTGTCCCCAAGCAGTTCTTC. Residues: CAWSVVPKQFF.

Ten or more counts support this clonotype. The genes are TRBV12-3 or TRBV12-4 and TRBJ1-2; 7 bases map to TRBD1. This CDR3 comprises 13 residues. The V gene end was trimmed by 6 bases and the J gene end by 10 bases; junction bases not matched to a gene: 11. The CDR3 sequence: CASSSGQPTNYTF. In DNA, the CDR3 is TGTGCCAGCAGCTCGGGACAGCCCACGAACTACACCTTC.

The CDR3 loop is CASSAAPIGQETQYF. The CDR3 DNA reads TGTGCCAGCAGCGCAGCTCCCATCGGGCAAGAGACCCAGTACTTC. The chain carries TRBV9 and TRBJ2-5; D gene unclear. Trimming removed 3 bases at V and 2 bases at J, with 14 bases between. Germline V gives CDR1 SGDLS, CDR2 YYNGEE. There are 15 residues in the CDR3.

The chain couples TRBV29-1 to TRBJ2-7; D possibly uses TRBD1 or TRBD2 (5 bases each). The V and J ends lost 4 bases and 4 bases respectively, with 11 bases between them. Germline assignment: CDR1 SQVTM and CDR2 ANQGSEA. The CDR3 extends over 12 amino acids. CDR3 loop: CSVVGRGYEQYF. DNA of the CDR3: TGCAGCGTTGTGGGACGAGGGTACGAGCAGTACTTC.